This TCR beta chain was sequenced during a study of blood T cell repertoires in COVID-19. CDR3 length: 15 amino acids. CDR1 SNHLY and CDR2 FYNNEI come from the germline V gene. V was cut by 7 bases and J by 8 bases, with 23 bases left in between. The protocol was immunoSEQ multiplex PCR, while the TCRdb copy is restricted to in-frame clones and leaves out a portion. The data hold 140,000 or so clones, with about nine tenths observed a single time. What was sequenced was peripheral blood. This clonotype was sampled from a woman between 45 and 60 years old with acute or convalescent COVID-19. The chain has TRBV2 and TRBJ1-2, with D possibly being TRBD1 (5 bases). Here the CDR3 reads CASKGNKVESNGYTF. CDR3 nucleotide sequence: TGTGCCAGCAAGGGGAACAAGGTCGAGTCAAACGGCTACACCTTC. The full variable domain, completed using reference TRBV2 and TRBJ1-2, is EPEVTQTPSHQVTQMGQEVILRCVPISNHLYFYWYRQILGQKVEFLVSFYNNEISEKSEIFDDQFSVERPDGSNFTLKIRSTKLEDSAMYFCASKGNKVESNGYTFGSGTRLTVV.